This TCR beta chain was captured by sequencing in a study of spatial heterogeneity in lung cancer. This clonotype was seen ten or more times. Its target is not known. Germline values: CDR1 SGHKS, CDR2 YYEKEE (reference sequence). V shed 1 base, J shed 3 bases, and the junction held 7 bases outside the gene matches. The CDR3 runs to 16 residues. Each molecule of TCR cDNA was tagged with one unique molecular identifier. TCRdb fed the 5' RACE reads into MiXCR, producing one record per CDR3 protein. Of more than 20,000 distinct CDR3 sequences in the sample, about a sixth were seen once. Study-level findings and limits: Ubiquitous and regional nonsynonymous mutations were each tracked by the matching count of ubiquitous or regional expanded TCRs. One measure, the expanded intratumoral alpha and beta TCR count, tracked tumor mutation counts. Coverage estimated for tumor T cells reached roughly 7% for alpha chains and around 12% for beta chains.

Time point of the sample: sample taken at primary tumor resection. Material for sequencing was whole RNA from tumor, nontumor lung or frozen PBMC, left unsorted. The rearrangement joins TRBV5-5 to TRBJ1-5, with 7 bases that match TRBD1. The sequences come from lung tumor tissue, collected at surgery. The clonotype comes from a female donor with early-stage non-small cell lung cancer. CDR3 loop: CASSLSGGQNNQPQHF. In DNA, the CDR3 is TGTGCCAGCAGCTTGAGTGGGGGACAGAACAATCAGCCCCAGCATTTT. Using reference TRBV5-5 and TRBJ1-5 for the parts outside the CDR3, the full variable domain is DAGVTQSPTHLIKTRGQQVTLRCSPISGHKSVSWYQQVLGQGPQFIFQYYEKEERGRGNFPDRFSARQFPNYSSELNVNALLLGDSALYLCASSLSGGQNNQPQHFGDGTRLSIL.